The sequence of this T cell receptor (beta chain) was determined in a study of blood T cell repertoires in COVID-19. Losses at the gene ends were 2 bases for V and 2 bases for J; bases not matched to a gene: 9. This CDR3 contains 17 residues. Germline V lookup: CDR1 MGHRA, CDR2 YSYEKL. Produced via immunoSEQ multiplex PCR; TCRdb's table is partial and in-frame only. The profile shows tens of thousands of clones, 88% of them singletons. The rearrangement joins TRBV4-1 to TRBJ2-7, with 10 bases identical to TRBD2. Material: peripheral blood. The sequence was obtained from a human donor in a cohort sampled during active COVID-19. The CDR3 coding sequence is TGCGCCAGCAGCCAAAGGTTCGGGACTAGCGAGACCTACGAGCAGTACTTC. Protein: CASSQRFGTSETYEQYF.